The entry that follows covers one TCR beta chain sequence. Its specific antigen is unknown. CDR1 and CDR2 (DFQATT, SNEGSKA) derive from the germline V gene (reference sequence). Including the terminal cysteine and phenylalanine, the CDR3 comprises 13 residues. DNA is not on record. These data are taken from a study of T cells expressing NK-cell markers (dated by TCRdb to 2020 to 2022). Turning to the overall study: Three sorted T-cell subsets (CD3+CD56+NKG2C+, CD3+CD56+NKG2C- and CD3+CD56-NKG2C+) from under ten donors had their TCR beta-chain repertoires profiled. Of the eight sequenced donors, seven were found to be HCMV-seropositive and one was found to be HCMV-seronegative. Randomly selected healthy volunteers, three men and five women, were used as the eight sequenced donors. Sequencing of the libraries produced 2 x 150 bp reads on Illumina HiSeq 2000/2500, MiSeq or NextSeq.

General findings and caveats noted by the study authors: For five or six donors, the dominant CD3+CD56+NKG2C+ clonotypes were among the top 10 CD8+ clonotypes and accounted for roughly 1.0-7.5% of CD8+ T cells. It remained unclear whether the expanded NKG2C-expressing T cell clones were specific for HCMV antigens. Those dominant clonotypes were again the most abundant among CD3+CD56-NKG2C+ cells in several donors, at about 28.3-60.1%.

A commercial ELISA kit detecting HCMV-specific IgG in serum was used to determine HCMV serostatus. Peripheral blood mononuclear cells were isolated from blood by Ficoll density gradient centrifugation. Sequencing was carried out with an Illumina HiSeq 2000. TCR beta cDNA libraries were made by 5'RACE template switching that added a universal primer site and unique molecular identifiers. cDNA synthesis was primed from the TCR beta constant segment, followed by two successive PCR amplification steps. The published analysis was carried out like this. MIGEC handled demultiplexing of the reads and grouping by UMI, while MiTCR was used to assemble and quantify clonotypes. To exclude erroneous sequences, only TCR cDNA sequences supported by at least two reads were retained. The tcR package was used for downstream repertoire analysis, with clonotypes matched between fractions based on CDR3 nucleotide sequence plus V segment. VDJmatch was used to annotate antigen specificity against VDJdb, with one amino acid substitution in CDR3 allowed. Through TCRdb reprocessing, the reads give one entry per CDR3 protein sequence; DNA is omitted. The V and J calls were not made by the authors but by TCRdb's processing. The data table for this sample lists about 460,000 distinct CDR3 sequences. Over 1.1% of the sample rests with the top ten.

Sequenced material: blood T cells: a sorted CD56 or NKG2C T cell subset, CD4+ or CD8+ T cells, or bulk PBMC T cells (not recorded which). In this chain, TRBV20-1 is recombined with TRBJ2-5; absent DNA, TCRdb's TRBD1 call cannot be checked. The sequence derives from a woman in her fifties or sixties in good health. Donor details come from another sample of the same person, matched by shared clones. The CDR3 reads CSGARGRSETQYF.